The TCR beta chain under discussion was sequenced for a study of tumor-infiltrating lymphocytes in primary liver carcinoma. General study results and limits: Tumor-blood pairs (like tumor-adjacent pairs) overlapped less than tumor region pairs did. Found in all five tumor regions were only about 7-24% of top clones.

As for this clonotype: Its antigen is currently unknown.

Unsorted bulk tissue, 20-30 mg of it, served as the source for co-extraction of RNA and DNA. Total RNA (around 500 ng) served as template for TCR beta cDNA synthesis primed by a constant-region primer. Construction of TCR beta libraries relied on three successive nested multiplex PCR rounds employing slightly modified ARM-PCR. Rounds one and two of PCR, each of 10 cycles, were primed with TRBV1-TRBV30 forward primers and a C-beta reverse primer. Each CDR3 protein gets one entry after TCRdb re-called the multiplex PCR reads with MiXCR. The sample carries some 120,000 distinct CDR3 sequences, around 62% recorded once. The V gene lost 1 base and the J gene lost 4 bases, with 16 bases spanning the gap. The CDR3 spans 15 residues. CDR1 is SQVTM, CDR2 ANQGSEA, per germline.

The TCR was taken from a woman aged 55-69 years with primary liver carcinoma and hepatitis B virus infection. V usage is TRBV29-1 and J usage is TRBJ2-5, with a tentative D call TRBD1 (6 bases). Sequencing input: liver tumor tissue from sampling region 1. Subset given: tumor region T1, superior pole. The DNA for the CDR3 is TGCAGCGTTGAAGGTTCCGCAGGGGAAAGAGAGACCCAGTACTTC. Amino acids: CSVEGSAGERETQYF.